This is a list of T cell receptor beta chains from one sample in a study of blood T cell repertoires in COVID-19. The protocol was immunoSEQ multiplex PCR, while the TCRdb copy is restricted to in-frame clones and leaves out a portion. The table includes approximately 230,000 clones, 65% to 85% detected once. Sequenced input: peripheral blood. The receptors derive from a woman between 35 and 50 years old with active or convalescent COVID-19. Each CDR3 is given with its conserved first and last residue. A D gene is named only where the DNA matches it firmly. Expanded clones get a size class; other rows say once, few or many, or leave the size out.

clone size: NA; V gene: TRBV7-9; J gene: TRBJ1-2; D gene: NA; CDR3 DNA: TGTGCCAGCAGCACCCGGACGCCAGCGGGGGATGGCTACACCTTC; CDR3 protein: CASSTRTPAGDGYTF
clone size: NA; V gene: TRBV6-6; J gene: TRBJ1-1; D gene: TRBD1; CDR3 DNA: TGTGCCAGCTCGGGGACAGCGTTGAACACTGAAGCTTTCTTT; CDR3 protein: CASSGTALNTEAFF
clone size: NA; V gene: TRBV19; J gene: TRBJ1-1; D gene: NA; CDR3 DNA: TGTGCCAGTAGTGCCCCAGGGATGACTGAAGCTTTCTTT; CDR3 protein: CASSAPGMTEAFF
clone size: NA; V gene: TRBV5-1; J gene: TRBJ2-7; D gene: TRBD1; CDR3 DNA: TGCGCCAGCAGCTTGGGGACAGGGGGTGGCTACGAGCAGTACTTC; CDR3 protein: CASSLGTGGGYEQYF
clone size: NA; V gene: TRBV5-1; J gene: TRBJ2-5; D gene: TRBD1; CDR3 DNA: TGCGCCACCCAACGGGACAGGGGATCGGAGACCCAGTACTTC; CDR3 protein: CATQRDRGSETQYF
clone size: NA; V gene: TRBV11-2; J gene: TRBJ2-5; D gene: NA; CDR3 DNA: TGTGCCAGCAGCTACCTTGGGGCACTTGGGTGGCAAGAGACCCAGTACTTC; CDR3 protein: CASSYLGALGWQETQYF
clone size: few; V gene: TRBV28; J gene: TRBJ2-1; D gene: TRBD2; CDR3 DNA: TGTGCCAGCGGGGTGGCGGGGGGATTCAATGAGCAGTTCTTC; CDR3 protein: CASGVAGGFNEQFF
clone size: NA; V gene: TRBV19; J gene: TRBJ2-1; D gene: TRBD1; CDR3 DNA: TGTGCCAGTAGTAGTACGACAGGGGGATACAATGAGCAGTTCTTC; CDR3 protein: CASSSTTGGYNEQFF
clone size: NA; V gene: TRBV6-6; J gene: TRBJ2-5; D gene: NA; CDR3 DNA: TGTGCCAGCAGTTACGTGGCAGGGTTGCAAGAGACCCAGTACTTC; CDR3 protein: CASSYVAGLQETQYF
clone size: NA; V gene: TRBV27; J gene: TRBJ2-7; D gene: NA; CDR3 DNA: TGTGCCAGCAGTCCCCCAGGCTACGAGCAGTACTTC; CDR3 protein: CASSPPGYEQYF
clone size: NA; V gene: TRBV6-2/TRBV6-3; J gene: TRBJ1-1; D gene: TRBD1; CDR3 DNA: TGTGCCAGCAGTTTCCAACAGGGGAGGACTGAAGCTTTCTTT; CDR3 protein: CASSFQQGRTEAFF
clone size: NA; V gene: TRBV7-7; J gene: TRBJ2-7; D gene: TRBD1; CDR3 DNA: TGTGCCAGCAGCCAAACCGGGACAGGGGGCGAGCAGTACTTC; CDR3 protein: CASSQTGTGGEQYF
clone size: NA; V gene: TRBV7-9; J gene: TRBJ2-1; D gene: TRBD1; CDR3 DNA: TGTGCCAGCAGCTTGCAGCGGGACAGGGGCTACAATGAGCAGTTCTTC; CDR3 protein: CASSLQRDRGYNEQFF
clone size: once; V gene: TRBV9; J gene: TRBJ2-3; D gene: NA; CDR3 DNA: TGTGCCAGCAGCGTAGACGGGGGACTCACAGATACGCAGTATTTT; CDR3 protein: CASSVDGGLTDTQYF
clone size: NA; V gene: TRBV7-3; J gene: TRBJ2-7; D gene: TRBD1; CDR3 DNA: TGTGCCAGCAGCTTAGGGACAGGGAGCTCCTACGAGCAGTACTTC; CDR3 protein: CASSLGTGSSYEQYF
clone size: NA; V gene: TRBV30; J gene: TRBJ1-5; D gene: NA; CDR3 DNA: TGTGCCTGGAGTGTACGGCCAGGGTCGCATCAGCCCCAGCATTTT; CDR3 protein: CAWSVRPGSHQPQHF
clone size: NA; V gene: TRBV4-2; J gene: TRBJ2-7; D gene: NA; CDR3 DNA: TGTGCCAGCAGCCAAGGTGGGGGGAGGGAGCAGTACTTC; CDR3 protein: CASSQGGGREQYF
clone size: NA; V gene: TRBV28; J gene: TRBJ2-1; D gene: TRBD2; CDR3 DNA: TGTGCCAGCAGTCTGCGGGGGGGAGCCCTATACAATGAGCAGTTCTTC; CDR3 protein: CASSLRGGALYNEQFF
clone size: NA; V gene: TRBV12-3/TRBV12-4; J gene: TRBJ1-5; D gene: NA; CDR3 DNA: TGTGCCAGCACCTTTTACAATCAGCCCCAGCATTTT; CDR3 protein: CASTFYNQPQHF
clone size: NA; V gene: TRBV15; J gene: TRBJ1-6; D gene: NA; CDR3 DNA: TGTGCCACCAGCCCCGACAGAATTAATTCACCCCTCCACTTT; CDR3 protein: CATSPDRINSPLHF
clone size: NA; V gene: TRBV5-6; J gene: TRBJ2-3; D gene: TRBD2; CDR3 DNA: TGTGCCAGCAGCCAGACTAGCTACCGCACAGATACGCAGTATTTT; CDR3 protein: CASSQTSYRTDTQYF
clone size: NA; V gene: TRBV5-4; J gene: TRBJ1-1; D gene: TRBD1; CDR3 DNA: TGTGCCAGCAGCCCTAGGCCCGACAGGGGCACTGAAGCTTTCTTT; CDR3 protein: CASSPRPDRGTEAFF
clone size: once; V gene: TRBV11-2; J gene: TRBJ2-3; D gene: NA; CDR3 DNA: TGTGCCAGCAGCTCACCCAGAGATACGCAGTATTTT; CDR3 protein: CASSSPRDTQYF
clone size: NA; V gene: TRBV19; J gene: TRBJ1-1; D gene: TRBD1; CDR3 DNA: TGTGCCAGTAGTTTTCGACAGGGGGACACTGAAGCTTTCTTT; CDR3 protein: CASSFRQGDTEAFF
clone size: NA; V gene: TRBV10-3; J gene: TRBJ1-3; D gene: TRBD1; CDR3 DNA: TGTGCCATCAGTCACTGGGACAGAATTAGCTCTGGAAACACCATATATTTT; CDR3 protein: CAISHWDRISSGNTIYF
clone size: once; V gene: TRBV6-5; J gene: TRBJ2-7; D gene: TRBD1; CDR3 DNA: TGTGCCAGCATATCAGGGGGTGACGAGCAGTACTTC; CDR3 protein: CASISGGDEQYF
clone size: NA; V gene: TRBV5-1; J gene: TRBJ1-6; D gene: TRBD1; CDR3 DNA: TGCGCCAGCAGCTTGGGGGCAACAGGGGACAGACCCCTCCACTTT; CDR3 protein: CASSLGATGDRPLHF
clone size: few; V gene: TRBV5-5; J gene: TRBJ1-1; D gene: NA; CDR3 DNA: TGTGCCAGCAGTTCCGGTTCGGCGGCAGGGGTATTCGGGAACACTGAAGCTTTCTTT; CDR3 protein: CASSSGSAAGVFGNTEAFF
clone size: NA; V gene: TRBV5-1; J gene: TRBJ1-1; D gene: TRBD1; CDR3 DNA: TGCGCCAGCAGCTACGGACAGGGGGCGTCCGGAGGTGAAGCTTTCTTT; CDR3 protein: CASSYGQGASGGEAFF
clone size: NA; V gene: TRBV4-1; J gene: TRBJ2-1; D gene: TRBD2; CDR3 DNA: TGCGCCAGCAGCCAAGTAGCGGGGACCAATGAGCAGTTCTTC; CDR3 protein: CASSQVAGTNEQFF
clone size: NA; V gene: TRBV9; J gene: TRBJ2-7; D gene: NA; CDR3 DNA: TGTGCCAGCAGCGTAGGGGGCAGGGCAGGAGAGCAGTACTTC; CDR3 protein: CASSVGGRAGEQYF
clone size: few; V gene: TRBV28; J gene: TRBJ1-2; D gene: NA; CDR3 DNA: TGTGCCAGCAGTTGGGGCAGACCGTACTATGGCTACACCTTC; CDR3 protein: CASSWGRPYYGYTF
clone size: NA; V gene: TRBV28; J gene: TRBJ1-5; D gene: TRBD1; CDR3 DNA: TGTGCCAGCAGTTACCGACAGGGGAGGGGCAATCAGCCCCAGCATTTT; CDR3 protein: CASSYRQGRGNQPQHF
clone size: NA; V gene: TRBV30; J gene: TRBJ2-5; D gene: TRBD2; CDR3 DNA: TGTGCCTGGAGTGTAGGGCTAGCGGTGGAGACCCAGTACTTC; CDR3 protein: CAWSVGLAVETQYF
clone size: NA; V gene: TRBV19; J gene: TRBJ2-2; D gene: NA; CDR3 DNA: TGTGCCAGTAGTATCCGCCATCTAAACACCGGGGAGCTGTTTTTT; CDR3 protein: CASSIRHLNTGELFF
clone size: NA; V gene: TRBV6-5; J gene: TRBJ1-1; D gene: TRBD1; CDR3 DNA: TGTGCCAGCAGTTACCACAGGGGGCGGAACACTGAAGCTTTCTTT; CDR3 protein: CASSYHRGRNTEAFF
clone size: NA; V gene: TRBV6-5; J gene: TRBJ2-7; D gene: NA; CDR3 DNA: TGTGCCAGCAGGGGGACATGGTACACCTACGAGCAGTACTTC; CDR3 protein: CASRGTWYTYEQYF
clone size: NA; V gene: TRBV5-5; J gene: TRBJ2-7; D gene: NA; CDR3 DNA: TGTGCCAGCAGCTTGACCGGGACACGGAAAAACGAGCAGTACTTC; CDR3 protein: CASSLTGTRKNEQYF
clone size: NA; V gene: TRBV7-3; J gene: TRBJ2-1; D gene: TRBD1; CDR3 DNA: TGTGCCAGCAGCTTAAACGGACAGGGGTCCTACAATGAGCAGTTCTTC; CDR3 protein: CASSLNGQGSYNEQFF
clone size: NA; V gene: TRBV3-1/TRBV3-2; J gene: TRBJ2-1; D gene: TRBD2; CDR3 DNA: TGTGCCAGCAGCGCCCGAGCGGGGGGGATGTATGAGCAGTTCTTC; CDR3 protein: CASSARAGGMYEQFF
clone size: NA; V gene: TRBV9; J gene: TRBJ2-1; D gene: TRBD1; CDR3 DNA: TGTGCCAGCCGTGGACAGGGTCCCCACAATGAGCAGTTCTTC; CDR3 protein: CASRGQGPHNEQFF
clone size: NA; V gene: TRBV10-3; J gene: TRBJ2-1; D gene: NA; CDR3 DNA: TGTGCCATCAGTGCTGGCGGGTATGAGCAGTTCTTC; CDR3 protein: CAISAGGYEQFF
clone size: few; V gene: TRBV5-1; J gene: TRBJ2-7; D gene: TRBD2; CDR3 DNA: TGCGCCAGCAGCCCAGGGAGCGGGGGGGCCAAAGGTGAGCAGTACTTC; CDR3 protein: CASSPGSGGAKGEQYF
clone size: NA; V gene: TRBV30; J gene: TRBJ1-5; D gene: NA; CDR3 DNA: TGTGCCTGGAGTGTTAGTACAGGTTCTCAGCCCCAGCATTTT; CDR3 protein: CAWSVSTGSQPQHF
clone size: NA; V gene: TRBV19; J gene: TRBJ1-2; D gene: TRBD1; CDR3 DNA: TGTGCCAGTAGTAGAGATACCCGGGACAGGGAAGGAGGCTACACCTTC; CDR3 protein: CASSRDTRDREGGYTF
clone size: NA; V gene: TRBV7-2; J gene: TRBJ2-7; D gene: NA; CDR3 DNA: TGTGCCAGCAGCTTAGCGGGGGCTCCCCCCTACGAGCAGTACTTC; CDR3 protein: CASSLAGAPPYEQYF
clone size: NA; V gene: TRBV5-4; J gene: TRBJ1-2; D gene: TRBD1; CDR3 DNA: TGTGCCAGCAGCCTACAGGGGGCGTATGGCTACACCTTC; CDR3 protein: CASSLQGAYGYTF
clone size: NA; V gene: TRBV9; J gene: TRBJ1-2; D gene: NA; CDR3 DNA: TGTGCCAGCAGCCTTAGGGGGGGCATGGGTGGCTACACCTTC; CDR3 protein: CASSLRGGMGGYTF
clone size: NA; V gene: TRBV28; J gene: TRBJ1-4; D gene: TRBD1; CDR3 DNA: TGTGCCAGCAGCCCCACGGGACAGGGCAAAGTAAAACTGTTTTTT; CDR3 protein: CASSPTGQGKVKLFF
clone size: NA; V gene: TRBV2; J gene: TRBJ1-6; D gene: NA; CDR3 DNA: TGTGCCAGCAGTGACGAGATCTCCTATAATTCACCCCTCCACTTT; CDR3 protein: CASSDEISYNSPLHF
clone size: NA; V gene: TRBV2; J gene: TRBJ1-5; D gene: NA; CDR3 DNA: TGTGCCAGCAGTGAACTTCCCCAGCCCCAGCATTTT; CDR3 protein: CASSELPQPQHF
clone size: few; V gene: TRBV25-1; J gene: TRBJ1-6; D gene: TRBD1; CDR3 DNA: TGTGCCAGCAGTGCTGGGACAGGCCGCACTTCACCCCTCCACTTT; CDR3 protein: CASSAGTGRTSPLHF
clone size: NA; V gene: TRBV9; J gene: TRBJ1-5; D gene: NA; CDR3 DNA: TGTGCCAGCAGCCAGGGTTTTGACCAGCCCCAGCATTTT; CDR3 protein: CASSQGFDQPQHF